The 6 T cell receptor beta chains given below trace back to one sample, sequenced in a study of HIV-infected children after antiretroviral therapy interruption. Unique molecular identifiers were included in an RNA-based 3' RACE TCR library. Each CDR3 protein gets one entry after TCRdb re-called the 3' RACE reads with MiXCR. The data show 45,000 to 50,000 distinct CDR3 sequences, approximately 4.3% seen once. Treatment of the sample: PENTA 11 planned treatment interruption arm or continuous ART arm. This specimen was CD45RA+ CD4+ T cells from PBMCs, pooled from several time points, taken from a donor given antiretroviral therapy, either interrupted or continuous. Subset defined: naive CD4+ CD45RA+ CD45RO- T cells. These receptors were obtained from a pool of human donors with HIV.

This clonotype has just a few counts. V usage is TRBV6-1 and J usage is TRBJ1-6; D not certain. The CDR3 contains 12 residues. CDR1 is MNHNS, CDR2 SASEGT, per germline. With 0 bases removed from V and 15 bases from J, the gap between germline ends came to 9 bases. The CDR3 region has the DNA TGTGCCAGCAGTGAAGCGGCACTGGGCCTCCACTTT. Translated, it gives CASSEAALGLHF.

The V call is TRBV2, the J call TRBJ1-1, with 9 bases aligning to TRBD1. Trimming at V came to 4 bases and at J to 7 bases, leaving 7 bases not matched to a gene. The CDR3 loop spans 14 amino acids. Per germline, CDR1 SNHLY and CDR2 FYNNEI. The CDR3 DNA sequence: TGTGCCAGCAGTGCCGACAGGGGGACCAATGAAGCTTTCTTT. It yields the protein CASSADRGTNEAFF.

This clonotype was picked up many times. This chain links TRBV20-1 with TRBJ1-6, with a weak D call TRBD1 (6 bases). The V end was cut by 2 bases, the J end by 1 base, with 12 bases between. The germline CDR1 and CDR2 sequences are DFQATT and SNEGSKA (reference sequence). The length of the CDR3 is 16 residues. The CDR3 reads CSARLGGRSYNSPLHF. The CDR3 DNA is TGCAGTGCTAGATTGGGGGGGCGGTCCTATAATTCACCCCTCCACTTT.

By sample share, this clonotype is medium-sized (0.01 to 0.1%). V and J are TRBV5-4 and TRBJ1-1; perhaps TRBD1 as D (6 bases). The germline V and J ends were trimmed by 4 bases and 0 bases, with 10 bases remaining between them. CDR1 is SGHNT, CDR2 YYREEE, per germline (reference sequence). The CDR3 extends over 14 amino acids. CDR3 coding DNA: TGTGCCAGCAGCGCACAGGGCATGAACACTGAAGCTTTCTTT. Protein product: CASSAQGMNTEAFF.

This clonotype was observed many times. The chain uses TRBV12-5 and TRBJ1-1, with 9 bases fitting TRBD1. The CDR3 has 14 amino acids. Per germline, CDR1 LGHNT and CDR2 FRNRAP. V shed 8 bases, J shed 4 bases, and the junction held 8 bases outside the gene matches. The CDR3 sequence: CASLVQGARTEAFF. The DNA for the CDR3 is TGTGCTAGTTTGGTACAGGGGGCGCGCACTGAAGCTTTCTTT. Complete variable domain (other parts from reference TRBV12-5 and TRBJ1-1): DARVTQTPRHKVTEMGQEVTMRCQPILGHNTVFWYRQTMMQGLELLAYFRNRAPLDDSGMPKDRFSAEMPDATLATLKIQPSEPRDSAVYFCASLVQGARTEAFFGQGTRLTVV.

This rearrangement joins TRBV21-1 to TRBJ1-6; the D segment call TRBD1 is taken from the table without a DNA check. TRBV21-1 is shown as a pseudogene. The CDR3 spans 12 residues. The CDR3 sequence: CASRGGGPPLHF. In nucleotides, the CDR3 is TGTGCCAGCAGGGGGGGCGGGCCACCCCTCCACTTT.